Included here is one T cell receptor (beta chain) sequence, with context. This clone has just one count. No antigen is known for it. Per-base qualities were not stored, and no clone one base away is much larger. The data are from a study of blood T cell repertoires in COVID-19 (dated by TCRdb to 2018 to 2021). For the wider study: Collaborator samples came from the United States, Italy and Spain and covered acute and convalescent phases of COVID-19. A freely available public database, intended as a resource for researchers studying the immune response to SARS-CoV-2, is where the repertoires were released. Where available, HLA class I and class II types were taken from metadata supplied by the sample provider and were not determined by assay-based typing. The dataset comprised deeply sampled blood TCRbeta repertoires from subjects exposed to, actively infected with, or recovered from COVID-19. A de-identified subject ID, COVID-19 status, age in years and sex were almost always included in the sample metadata. Samples were obtained from the ongoing ImmuneRACE study (first 160 participants) and from 950 to 1,500 subjects provided by 6 global collaborators. The material from the prospective study consisted of cDNA or gDNA derived from T cells, B-cell-depleted T cells, or PBMCs.

Each collaborating institution followed its own protocols to collect whole blood in K2EDTA tubes. For TCRbeta analysis, collaborator samples were shipped as frozen whole blood, as isolated PBMCs, or as DNA extracted from either sample type. The CDR3 contains 12 residues, cysteine and phenylalanine counted. Only the CDR3 DNA is retained, 36 bases long and in frame from the first base. As encoded in the germline V gene (reference sequence), CDR1 is LNHNV while CDR2 is YYDKDF. V was cut back by 9 bases and J by 8 bases, leaving a gap of 13 bases between them. TCRbeta CDR3 regions were amplified from genomic DNA using the immunoSEQ Assay, a bias-controlled multiplex PCR. The authors' pipeline ran thus. The number of nucleated cells in each sample was estimated from the amplification of reference gene primers within the assay. To quantify the absolute abundance of each unique TCRbeta CDR3 rearrangement, sequence reads were collapsed and filtered. For each sample, productive Simpson clonality was calculated as the square root of Simpson's diversity index across productive rearrangements. TCRdb's version of the immuneACCESS table is confined to in-frame rearrangements and falls short of the full clone set. An unresolved V gene accounts for under half of the shortfall where checked; the remainder is of unknown origin. That table furnishes V, J and clone size, whereas the DNA furnished D and trimming. Present in this sample are about 72,000 clones, around 76% of which were seen just once. The ten largest account for under 20% of the sample.

Findings and caveats that apply to the study as a whole: How much clinical and demographic metadata was included differed by source and by participant, and the metadata was provided uncurated.

Sequenced sample: peripheral blood. This TCR was sampled from a human donor in a cohort sampled during active COVID-19. The receptor chain draws on TRBV15 and TRBJ1-4; the best D guess is TRBD1, with 6 bases matching. The sequence in DNA is TGTGCCACAGGCAGGGGTGAAGAAAAACTGTTTTTT. Its translation is CATGRGEEKLFF. Beyond the CDR3, the reference TRBV15 and TRBJ1-4 genes provide the residues; the full variable domain reads: DAMVIQNPRYQVTQFGKPVTLSCSQTLNHNVMYWYQQKSSQAPKLLFHYYDKDFNNEADTPDNFQSRRPNTSFCFLDIRSPGLGDTAMYLCATGRGEEKLFFGSGTQLSVL.